The clone carrying this T cell receptor (beta chain) was counted only a few times. Its antigen is unknown. These data originate in a study of T-cell memory formation after mild COVID-19. A single record per CDR3 protein comes from TCRdb applying MiXCR to the 5' RACE reads. Of approximately 260,000 distinct CDR3 sequences in the sample, roughly 18% are singletons; the top ten hold under 30%. The V end was cut by 2 bases, the J end by 4 bases, with 10 bases between. Per the germline V gene, CDR1 is SGHRS and CDR2 is YFSETQ. CDR3 size: 14 residues. Study findings and constraints: The study found contracting CD4+ clones mainly in CM and EM and contracting CD8+ clones in EMRA. For second-wave clones that peaked at day 37, SARS-CoV-2 specificity went unverified.

This clonotype was sampled from a man aged 18 to 30 who had mild COVID-19 (a few samples of this study predate the infection). Cell type and time point are not known. The genes are TRBV5-1 and TRBJ1-5, with D maybe TRBD1 (6 bases). Sequencing was done on a sample of PBMCs or a T cell subset sorted from them (not recorded which). The CDR3 coding sequence is TGCGCCAGCAGCTTAACCGGACAGAATCAGCCCCAGCATTTT. It codes for CASSLTGQNQPQHF.